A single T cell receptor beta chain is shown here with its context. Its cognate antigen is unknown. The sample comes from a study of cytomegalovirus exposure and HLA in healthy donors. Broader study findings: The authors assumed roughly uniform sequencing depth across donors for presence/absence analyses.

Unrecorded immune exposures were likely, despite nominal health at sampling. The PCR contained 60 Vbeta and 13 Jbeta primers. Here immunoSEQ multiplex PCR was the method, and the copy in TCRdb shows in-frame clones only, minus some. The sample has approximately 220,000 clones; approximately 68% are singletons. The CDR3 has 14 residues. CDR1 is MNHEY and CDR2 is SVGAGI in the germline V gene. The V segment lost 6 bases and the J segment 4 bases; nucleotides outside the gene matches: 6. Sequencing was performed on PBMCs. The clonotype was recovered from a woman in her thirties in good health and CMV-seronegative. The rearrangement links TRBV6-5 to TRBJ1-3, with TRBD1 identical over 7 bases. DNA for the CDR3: TGTGCCAGCAGAACGACAGGGCTAGGAAACACCATATATTTT. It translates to CASRTTGLGNTIYF.